The rows below give T cell receptor beta chains drawn from one sample of a study of cytomegalovirus exposure and HLA in healthy donors. Data came from immunoSEQ multiplex PCR; TCRdb stores just in-frame clones and leaves some out. The profile shows about 150,000 clones, approximately 81% of them singletons. Material: PBMCs. These receptors all stem from a man aged 30 to 39 in good health and CMV-seropositive. Each CDR3 is given with its conserved first and last residue. Each record gives: J gene, V gene, D gene, clone size, CDR3 length, CDR3 DNA, CDR3 protein. A D gene is named only where the DNA matches it firmly. Expanded clones are given a class, and other clones once, few, many or no size at all.

>TRBJ2-1|TRBV27|TRBD2|.|15
TGTGCCAGCAGTTTTACTAGCGGGGGTAGGTATGAGCAGTTCTTC
CASSFTSGGRYEQFF
>TRBJ2-3|TRBV7-3|TRBD2|.|15
TGTGCCAGCAGCTTCGGCGGGAGAAACACAGATACGCAGTATTTT
CASSFGGRNTDTQYF
>TRBJ2-5|TRBV5-6|TRBD1|.|16
TGTGCCAGCAGCTCTGCCGGGACAGGGCCGGGCGAGACCCAGTACTTC
CASSSAGTGPGETQYF
>TRBJ2-7|TRBV7-3|TRBD2|.|14
TGTGCCAGCAGCCCCCTGACTAGCGCCTACGAGCAGTACTTC
CASSPLTSAYEQYF
>TRBJ2-7|TRBV19|TRBD2|.|15
TGTGCCAGTAGTTGGACTAGCGGGAGAATATACGAGCAGTACTTC
CASSWTSGRIYEQYF
>TRBJ2-1|TRBV7-9|.|.|16
TGTGCCAGCTTCCCGAGGGCGGGAAGCTCCTACAATGAGCAGTTCTTC
CASFPRAGSSYNEQFF
>TRBJ2-5|TRBV6-4|TRBD2|.|20
TGTGCCAGCAGTGAAAAGCCCCTGCCCCGACTAGCGGGAGTACAAGAGACCCAGTACTTC
CASSEKPLPRLAGVQETQYF
>TRBJ2-2|TRBV19|.|.|14
TGTGCCAGTAGTATATTAGCGAACACCGGGGAGCTGTTTTTT
CASSILANTGELFF
>TRBJ1-2|TRBV19|.|.|15
TGTGCCAGTAGTTTCTCCTTGGGGGCCGGCCTGGGCTACACCTTC
CASSFSLGAGLGYTF
>TRBJ1-2|TRBV5-6|.|once|13
TGTGCCAGCAGCCCGGGACACAACTATGGCTACACCTTC
CASSPGHNYGYTF
>TRBJ1-2|TRBV19|.|.|12
TGTGCCAGTAGTCTCTCTGGGGGGGGCTACACCTTC
CASSLSGGGYTF
>TRBJ1-1|TRBV5-1|TRBD1|.|15
TGCGCCAGCAGGACGGACGGGGACAGCAAAAGGGTAGCTTTCTTT
CASRTDGDSKRVAFF
>TRBJ2-1|TRBV21-1|.|.|15
TGTGCTAGCAGCAACGAAGCGGGAGGGCAAGATGAGCAGTTCTTC
CASSNEAGGQDEQFF
>TRBJ1-2|TRBV27|.|.|13
TGTGCCAGCAGTGCGGGGGGACTTCCTAGCTACACCTTC
CASSAGGLPSYTF
>TRBJ1-4|TRBV5-1|TRBD1|.|14
TGCGCCAGCAGCCTAGGGACAGGGGCTGAAAAACTGTTTTTT
CASSLGTGAEKLFF
>TRBJ2-2|TRBV19|.|.|12
TGTGCCAGTAAAGGGGGCACCGGGGAGCTGTTTTTT
CASKGGTGELFF
>TRBJ2-1|TRBV9|.|.|16
TGTGCCAGCAGCCCTTGGAGCGGTATTGAGAAGAATGAGCAGTTCTTC
CASSPWSGIEKNEQFF
>TRBJ2-1|TRBV7-9|TRBD1|.|11
TGTTCCAGCAGCATCGGGACAGGGAGGTTCTTC
CSSSIGTGRFF
>TRBJ2-5|TRBV5-4|TRBD1|.|14
TGTGCCAGCCACCCCACAGGGGTGATTGGGACCCAGTACTTC
CASHPTGVIGTQYF
>TRBJ2-7|TRBV19|.|.|13
TGTGCCAGTAGTTATGGGAGGTTCTACGAGCAGTACTTC
CASSYGRFYEQYF
>TRBJ1-5|TRBV30|.|.|14
TGTGCCTGGAGCCAACGGGGGGGCAATCAGCCCCAGCATTTT
CAWSQRGGNQPQHF
>TRBJ2-5|TRBV29-1|TRBD1|.|12
TGCAGCGTGAACAGGGGGCGGGAGACCCAGTACTTC
CSVNRGRETQYF
>TRBJ2-2|TRBV18|.|.|15
TGTGCCAGCTCACCAAAGGCAGGTTCGACCGGGGAGCTGTTTTTT
CASSPKAGSTGELFF
>TRBJ1-6|TRBV5-1|TRBD1|.|16
TGCGCCAGCCCCATTATCGGGACAGTAAATAATTCACCCCTCCACTTT
CASPIIGTVNNSPLHF